These T cell receptor beta chains were read from a single sample in a study of vaccination and CD4 T cells after COVID-19. One entry per CDR3 protein results from TCRdb running MiXCR on the PCR reads. The top ten hold 2.8% of the sample, which has roughly 25,000 distinct CDR3 sequences, approximately 50% seen once. No antigen has been identified for these receptors. Sequenced sample: CD4+ T cells from blood, cultured in vitro. The receptors derive from a human donor who had recovered from COVID-19. Each CDR3 is given with its conserved first and last residue. A D gene is named only where the DNA matches it firmly. A row's size may be missing; if present it is once, few, many or a size class.

V gene: TRBV30; D gene: .; clone size: .; J gene: TRBJ1-5; CDR3 DNA: TGTGCCTGGAGTATGCAGGCGGGCAATCAGCCCCAGCATTTT; CDR3 protein: CAWSMQAGNQPQHF
V gene: TRBV27; D gene: TRBD2; clone size: .; J gene: TRBJ2-2; CDR3 DNA: TGTGCCAGCAGTTCCTGGACTAGCGGGGCCGGGGAGCTGTTTTTT; CDR3 protein: CASSSWTSGAGELFF
V gene: TRBV7-2; D gene: .; clone size: .; J gene: TRBJ2-3; CDR3 DNA: TGTGCCAGCAGCTTAAACAACCTGCGCACAGATACGCAGTATTTT; CDR3 protein: CASSLNNLRTDTQYF
V gene: TRBV6-1; D gene: .; clone size: once; J gene: TRBJ1-5; CDR3 DNA: TGTGCCAGCAGCTTGACGGTTGATAATCAGCCCCAGCATTTT; CDR3 protein: CASSLTVDNQPQHF
V gene: TRBV28; D gene: TRBD1; clone size: .; J gene: TRBJ1-5; CDR3 DNA: TGTGCCAGCAGCCCCGGGACAGATAACAATCAGCCCCAGCATTTT; CDR3 protein: CASSPGTDNNQPQHF
V gene: TRBV2; D gene: TRBD1; clone size: .; J gene: TRBJ1-2; CDR3 DNA: TGTGCCAGCAGAACACAGGGGCGCTATGGCTACACCTTC; CDR3 protein: CASRTQGRYGYTF
V gene: TRBV5-4; D gene: TRBD1; clone size: .; J gene: TRBJ1-1; CDR3 DNA: TGTGCCAGCAGCTTAACAGGGGGTAGTAGGGTAGCTTTCTTT; CDR3 protein: CASSLTGGSRVAFF
V gene: TRBV11-3; D gene: TRBD1; clone size: .; J gene: TRBJ1-1; CDR3 DNA: TGTGCCAGCAGCAAGGACAGGGCGGTGGACACTGAAGCTTTCTTT; CDR3 protein: CASSKDRAVDTEAFF
V gene: TRBV21-1; D gene: .; clone size: few; J gene: TRBJ1-5; CDR3 DNA: TGTGCCAGCAGCAAGTGTATCTGCAGGGATCGCGAGGGCAATCAGCCCCAGCATTTT; CDR3 protein: CASSKCICRDREGNQPQHF
V gene: TRBV19; D gene: TRBD1; clone size: .; J gene: TRBJ1-2; CDR3 DNA: TGTGCCAGTAGTATAAGAGGGGGCGCGGATGGCTACACCTTC; CDR3 protein: CASSIRGGADGYTF
V gene: TRBV20-1; D gene: TRBD1; clone size: few; J gene: TRBJ1-2; CDR3 DNA: TGCAGTGCTACCGAGACAGGGGGCAGCTATGGCTACACCTTC; CDR3 protein: CSATETGGSYGYTF
V gene: TRBV19; D gene: .; clone size: few; J gene: TRBJ1-5; CDR3 DNA: TGTGCCAGTAACCTACGAACGCCAGGGGTCTCTCATCAGCCCCAGCATTTT; CDR3 protein: CASNLRTPGVSHQPQHF
V gene: TRBV20-1; D gene: TRBD2; clone size: .; J gene: TRBJ2-3; CDR3 DNA: TGCAGTGCTAGAGTTTTCCGGACTAGCGGGAACATAGCTAGCACAGATACGCAGTATTTT; CDR3 protein: CSARVFRTSGNIASTDTQYF
V gene: TRBV5-1; D gene: .; clone size: .; J gene: TRBJ1-2; CDR3 DNA: TGCGCCAGCAGCTTGGTGCCAGGAGGCACAAGTGGCTACACCTTC; CDR3 protein: CASSLVPGGTSGYTF
V gene: TRBV30; D gene: .; clone size: .; J gene: TRBJ1-2; CDR3 DNA: TGTGCCTGGAGCCGCGCGACCCAGACGGCCGATGGCTACACCTTC; CDR3 protein: CAWSRATQTADGYTF
V gene: TRBV7-2; D gene: .; clone size: .; J gene: TRBJ1-4; CDR3 DNA: TGTGCCAGCAGCTTAGCGCTTGGAGCAACTAATGAAAAACTGTTTTTT; CDR3 protein: CASSLALGATNEKLFF
V gene: TRBV6-1; D gene: TRBD2; clone size: .; J gene: TRBJ2-3; CDR3 DNA: TGTGCCAGCAGTGAAGGCGGCGGGGGGTCCCTCACAGATACGCAGTATTTT; CDR3 protein: CASSEGGGGSLTDTQYF
V gene: TRBV6-1; D gene: .; clone size: .; J gene: TRBJ1-2; CDR3 DNA: TGTGCCAGCGGGGAGTGGGCCGGGGTTGGTGGCTACACCTTC; CDR3 protein: CASGEWAGVGGYTF
V gene: TRBV7-2; D gene: TRBD2; clone size: .; J gene: TRBJ2-1; CDR3 DNA: TGTGCCAGCAGCCGCGTACTAGCGGGAGGGCCGGATGAGCAGTTCTTC; CDR3 protein: CASSRVLAGGPDEQFF
V gene: TRBV11-3; D gene: TRBD2; clone size: .; J gene: TRBJ2-7; CDR3 DNA: TGTGCCAGCAGCTTAGAAGGCGGGAGGACTGAGGACGAGCAGTACTTC; CDR3 protein: CASSLEGGRTEDEQYF
V gene: TRBV11-3; D gene: .; clone size: .; J gene: TRBJ2-2; CDR3 DNA: TGTGCCAGCAGCTTAGCGGGACGGGGATCCGGGGAGCTGTTTTTT; CDR3 protein: CASSLAGRGSGELFF
V gene: TRBV6-1; D gene: .; clone size: .; J gene: TRBJ2-7; CDR3 DNA: TGTGCCAGCAGCTCAACCTTTGGGGGCTACGAGCAGTACTTC; CDR3 protein: CASSSTFGGYEQYF
V gene: TRBV5-6; D gene: .; clone size: once; J gene: TRBJ1-2; CDR3 DNA: TGTGCCAGCAGACCGGGACGGGGCTATGGCTACACCTTC; CDR3 protein: CASRPGRGYGYTF
V gene: TRBV20-1; D gene: TRBD1; clone size: few; J gene: TRBJ2-5; CDR3 DNA: TGCAGTGCTAGAGCCGGGACAGGACATGAGACCCAGTACTTC; CDR3 protein: CSARAGTGHETQYF
V gene: TRBV20-1; D gene: .; clone size: .; J gene: TRBJ1-1; CDR3 DNA: TGCAGTGCAAGCACCAGGGAAGGTTTGAACACTGAAGCTTTCTTT; CDR3 protein: CSASTREGLNTEAFF
V gene: TRBV18; D gene: TRBD1; clone size: .; J gene: TRBJ1-6; CDR3 DNA: TGTGCCAGCTCACCGGGGGTCACAGGGGTTAATTCACCCCTCCACTTT; CDR3 protein: CASSPGVTGVNSPLHF
V gene: TRBV7-8; D gene: .; clone size: .; J gene: TRBJ1-3; CDR3 DNA: TGTGCCAGCAGCTTGACAGTTTCTGGAAACACCATATATTTT; CDR3 protein: CASSLTVSGNTIYF
V gene: TRBV30; D gene: TRBD1; clone size: .; J gene: TRBJ1-1; CDR3 DNA: TGTGCCTGGAGCAAAGGGGGCACGGTGACTGAAGCTTTCTTT; CDR3 protein: CAWSKGGTVTEAFF
V gene: TRBV19; D gene: TRBD1; clone size: .; J gene: TRBJ1-6; CDR3 DNA: TGTGCCAGTAGTATAGACCAAATCCCGGGAAGGGGGCATTCACCCCTCCACTTT; CDR3 protein: CASSIDQIPGRGHSPLHF
V gene: TRBV6-2/TRBV6-3; D gene: .; clone size: few; J gene: TRBJ1-3; CDR3 DNA: TGTGCCAGCAGTACCAGACGGACCCCTTCTGGAAACACCATATATTTT; CDR3 protein: CASSTRRTPSGNTIYF
V gene: TRBV11-3; D gene: .; clone size: .; J gene: TRBJ1-6; CDR3 DNA: TGTGCCAGCAGGAATAGGGATTCACCCCTCCACTTT; CDR3 protein: CASRNRDSPLHF
V gene: TRBV29-1; D gene: TRBD1; clone size: few; J gene: TRBJ1-1; CDR3 DNA: TGCAGCGTGTTTACAGGGGGGGCGCTAACTGAAGCTTTCTTT; CDR3 protein: CSVFTGGALTEAFF
V gene: TRBV19; D gene: TRBD1; clone size: .; J gene: TRBJ1-4; CDR3 DNA: TGTGCCAGTACCCTCGGACAGGTTCGAGGTGAAAAACTGTTTTTT; CDR3 protein: CASTLGQVRGEKLFF
V gene: TRBV12-3/TRBV12-4; D gene: .; clone size: .; J gene: TRBJ1-6; CDR3 DNA: TGTGCCAGCAGTTTATCCAGAAATAATTCACCCCTCCACTTT; CDR3 protein: CASSLSRNNSPLHF
V gene: TRBV12-3/TRBV12-4; D gene: .; clone size: .; J gene: TRBJ2-7; CDR3 DNA: TGTGCCAGCAGTAACGGGGAAGTGGACGAGCAGTACTTC; CDR3 protein: CASSNGEVDEQYF
V gene: TRBV7-3; D gene: TRBD1; clone size: .; J gene: TRBJ1-2; CDR3 DNA: TGTGCCAGCAGCTTAACAGGGACAGAGCCCCACTATGGCTACACCTTC; CDR3 protein: CASSLTGTEPHYGYTF
V gene: TRBV11-3; D gene: .; clone size: once; J gene: TRBJ2-1; CDR3 DNA: TGTGCCAGCACCCCCCGGGGGCGGTCCTACAATGAGCAGTTCTTC; CDR3 protein: CASTPRGRSYNEQFF
V gene: TRBV6-1; D gene: .; clone size: once; J gene: TRBJ1-5; CDR3 DNA: TGTGCCAGCAGGGGCGGGACTGGGGATCAGCCCCAGCATTTT; CDR3 protein: CASRGGTGDQPQHF
V gene: TRBV6-5; D gene: TRBD2; clone size: .; J gene: TRBJ2-3; CDR3 DNA: TGTGCCAGCAGTTCGGGCGGGGGGCGGGGAGATACGCAGTATTTT; CDR3 protein: CASSSGGGRGDTQYF
V gene: TRBV19; D gene: TRBD2; clone size: .; J gene: TRBJ2-2; CDR3 DNA: TGTGCCAGTAGTGTGACTAGCGGTATGGAGGGGGAGCTGTTTTTT; CDR3 protein: CASSVTSGMEGELFF
V gene: TRBV6-5; D gene: .; clone size: .; J gene: TRBJ1-6; CDR3 DNA: TGTGCCAGCAGTTACAGGGTGAGCGGTAATTCACCCCTCCACTTT; CDR3 protein: CASSYRVSGNSPLHF
V gene: TRBV7-2; D gene: .; clone size: few; J gene: TRBJ2-7; CDR3 DNA: TGTGCCAGCAGCCGCCGCTGGGGGGGCGGCTCCTACGAGCAGTACTTC; CDR3 protein: CASSRRWGGGSYEQYF
V gene: TRBV12-3/TRBV12-4; D gene: TRBD1; clone size: medium-sized; J gene: TRBJ1-6; CDR3 DNA: TGTGCCAGCAGTTTAGGATCAGGACAGGGGCATTCACCCCTCCACTTT; CDR3 protein: CASSLGSGQGHSPLHF
V gene: TRBV2; D gene: .; clone size: .; J gene: TRBJ1-6; CDR3 DNA: TGTGCCAGCAGTAGAAATCGCCTCGATTCACCCCTCCACTTT; CDR3 protein: CASSRNRLDSPLHF
V gene: TRBV18; D gene: .; clone size: .; J gene: TRBJ2-5; CDR3 DNA: TGTGCCAGCTCACCTTGGCAGCGGCACCAAGAGACCCAGTACTTC; CDR3 protein: CASSPWQRHQETQYF
V gene: TRBV6-1; D gene: TRBD2; clone size: .; J gene: TRBJ2-3; CDR3 DNA: TGTGCCAGCAGGACTAGCGGGAGCACAGATACGCAGTATTTT; CDR3 protein: CASRTSGSTDTQYF
V gene: TRBV15; D gene: .; clone size: few; J gene: TRBJ2-7; CDR3 DNA: TGTGCCACCAGCAGAGCTAGTCGAGGGGTCTACGAGCAGTACTTC; CDR3 protein: CATSRASRGVYEQYF
V gene: TRBV11-3; D gene: .; clone size: .; J gene: TRBJ1-6; CDR3 DNA: TGTGCCAGCAGCGTTTCAGGTTCCTATAATTCACCCCTCCACTTT; CDR3 protein: CASSVSGSYNSPLHF
V gene: TRBV6-2/TRBV6-3; D gene: .; clone size: .; J gene: TRBJ1-1; CDR3 DNA: TGTGCCAGCAACTCCGGCGGTAAAATGGGTGAAGCTTTCTTT; CDR3 protein: CASNSGGKMGEAFF
V gene: TRBV7-9; D gene: .; clone size: .; J gene: TRBJ2-6; CDR3 DNA: TGTGCACACAGAACAGGGATCAGCTCTGGGGCCAACGTCCTGACTTTC; CDR3 protein: CAHRTGISSGANVLTF